The subject of this entry is one TCR beta chain. What it recognizes is unknown. This specimen belongs to a study of post-analysis software for immune sequencing data. Study-level background: Multiple sclerosis in the patients followed relapsing-remitting, secondary progressive and progressive-relapsing courses.

V was pared by 4 bases and J by 3 bases, with 7 bases of the junction left unmatched. The CDR3 runs 15 residues. Each TCR beta cDNA library carried unique molecular identifiers. Using its own MiXCR run on the PCR reads, TCRdb lists one record per CDR3 protein. Seen here are about 770,000 distinct CDR3 sequences, about 45% observed once, and the top ten hold over 4.5%. Study-wide findings and caveats: Patients had higher frequencies than controls of four to six TRBV segments, including TRBV5-6, TRBV5-1 and TRBV20-1. A significant reduction in normalized Chao1 diversity was observed in multiple sclerosis patients versus controls.

The chain uses TRBV12-3 or TRBV12-4 and TRBJ2-3, with TRBD1 identical over 7 bases. The TCR was taken from a girl aged 10 to 17 with multiple sclerosis. What was sequenced was blood. CDR3 sequence (DNA): TGTGCCAGCAGTTCCGGACAGGAAATGACAGATACGCAGTATTTT. Translation: CASSSGQEMTDTQYF.